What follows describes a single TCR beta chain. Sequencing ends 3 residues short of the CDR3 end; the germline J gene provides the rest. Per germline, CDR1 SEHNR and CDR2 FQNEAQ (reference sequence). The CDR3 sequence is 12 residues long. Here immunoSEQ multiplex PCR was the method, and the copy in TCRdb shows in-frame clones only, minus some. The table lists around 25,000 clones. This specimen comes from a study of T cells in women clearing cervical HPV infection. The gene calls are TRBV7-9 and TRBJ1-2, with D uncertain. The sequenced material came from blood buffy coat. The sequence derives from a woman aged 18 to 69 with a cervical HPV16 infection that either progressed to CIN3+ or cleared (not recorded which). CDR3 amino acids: CASSLVNNDYTF. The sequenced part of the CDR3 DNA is TGTGCCAGCAGCTTAGTTAACAATGAC.